Below are 8 T cell receptor beta chains sequenced from a single sample in a study of Graves' ophthalmopathy and Graves' hyperthyroidism. Amplified material comprised TCR beta CDR3 regions derived from RNA transcripts. A first-round RT-PCR used HTBI primers, followed by a second-round multiplex PCR. From the multiplex PCR reads, TCRdb called clonotypes with MiXCR, one entry per CDR3 protein. In the table there are about 480,000 distinct CDR3 sequences, roughly 14% of which are singletons. The material sequenced was blood. All receptors derive from a woman in her thirties with Graves' ophthalmopathy.

This clonotype was counted at least ten times. V and J are TRBV28 and TRBJ2-5; the D call may be TRBD1 or TRBD2 (5 bases each). Germline V lookup: CDR1 MDHEN, CDR2 SYDVKM. The CDR3 totals 14 residues. V gave up 5 bases and J gave up 5 bases, with 15 bases separating them. The CDR3 is CASSRYVWGETQYF. CDR3 coding DNA: TGTGCCAGCAGTCGCTACGTGTGGGGGGAGACCCAGTACTTC. The full variable domain, its missing parts supplied by reference TRBV28 and TRBJ2-5, is DVKVTQSSRYLVKRTGEKVFLECVQDMDHENMFWYRQDPGLGLRLIYFSYDVKMKEKGDIPEGYSVSREKKERFSLILESASTNQTSMYLCASSRYVWGETQYFGPGTRLLVL.

In its sample, this clonotype was seen a few times. A much larger clonotype is one base distant, so this may be a read error. Because it lacks the conserved phenylalanine or tryptophan at the end, this CDR3 is likely a read error. The V and J genes are TRBV24-1 and TRBJ1-2; tentative D call: TRBD1 (6 bases). Germline lookup yields CDR1 KGHDR and CDR2 SFDVKD. The CDR3 has 14 residues. V lost 2 bases to trimming and J lost 8 bases, with 14 bases between them. The CDR3, as DNA: TGTGCCACCAGTGATTCTACAGGGCCTAGGGGCTACACCCTC. Protein product: CATSDSTGPRGYTL.

J is TRBJ2-7 and V is TRBV2; D gene ambiguous. Germline CDR1 is SNHLY and CDR2 is FYNNEI. The V end lost 3 bases, the J end lost 7 bases, and 10 bases lay between the germline ends. The CDR3 covers 12 residues. The CDR3 DNA sequence: TGTGCCAGCAGTGACTTCGGCGGTGAGCAGTACTTC. Translating it yields CASSDFGGEQYF. Filled out from reference TRBV2 and TRBJ2-7, the complete variable domain reads EPEVTQTPSHQVTQMGQEVILRCVPISNHLYFYWYRQILGQKVEFLVSFYNNEISEKSEIFDDQFSVERPDGSNFTLKIRSTKLEDSAMYFCASSDFGGEQYFGPGTRLTVT.

This clonotype occurred many times. This chain connects TRBV20-1 to TRBJ2-7; the match to TRBD1 covers 7 bases. J gave up 1 base and V 6 bases, and 9 bases lay outside the gene matches. CDR3 length equals 14 residues. Germline V gives CDR1 DFQATT, CDR2 SNEGSKA (reference sequence). The chain's CDR3 is CSAINRGRSYEQYF. CDR3 DNA: TGCAGTGCGATTAACAGGGGACGGTCCTACGAGCAGTACTTC.

About this clonotype: Just one base apart from a much larger clone, this may be a read error. The V and J genes are TRBV20-1 and TRBJ2-7; D is perhaps TRBD2 (6 bases). The CDR3 loop spans 15 amino acids. Germline V gives CDR1 DFQATT, CDR2 SNEGSKA (reference sequence). In DNA, the CDR3 is TGCAGTGCTAGAGATCTGGGGACTGATCCCTACGGGCAGTACTTC. Amino acid sequence: CSARDLGTDPYGQYF.

This clonotype was observed at least ten times. The chain recombines TRBV12-3 or TRBV12-4 with TRBJ2-2, with 7 bases that match TRBD1. This CDR3 region has 14 residues. V shed 6 bases, J shed 3 bases, and the junction held 4 bases outside the gene matches. The CDR3 spells CASRRQGDTGELFF. The CDR3, as DNA: TGTGCCAGCAGAAGACAGGGAGACACCGGGGAGCTGTTTTTT.

Many counts were recorded for this clonotype. The genes are TRBV2 and TRBJ1-6; 8 bases line up with TRBD1. J lost 10 bases, V lost 2 bases, and 7 bases had no gene match. The CDR3 consists of 15 residues. The germline gives CDR1 SNHLY, CDR2 FYNNEI. The CDR3 sequence: CASSESRTGNSPLHF. The CDR3 DNA reads TGTGCCAGCAGTGAATCCCGGACAGGGAACTCACCCCTCCACTTT.

This clonotype has a count of ten or more. The chain combines TRBV6-2 or TRBV6-3 with TRBJ1-1, with TRBD1 identical over 7 bases. Germline V gives CDR1 MNHEY, CDR2 SVGEGT. This CDR3 is 14 amino acids long. Trimming cost V 5 bases and J 4 bases; bases outside gene matches: 7. The CDR3 protein is CASSDTGTATEAFF. CDR3 sequence (DNA): TGTGCCAGCAGTGACACTGGGACAGCCACTGAAGCTTTCTTT.